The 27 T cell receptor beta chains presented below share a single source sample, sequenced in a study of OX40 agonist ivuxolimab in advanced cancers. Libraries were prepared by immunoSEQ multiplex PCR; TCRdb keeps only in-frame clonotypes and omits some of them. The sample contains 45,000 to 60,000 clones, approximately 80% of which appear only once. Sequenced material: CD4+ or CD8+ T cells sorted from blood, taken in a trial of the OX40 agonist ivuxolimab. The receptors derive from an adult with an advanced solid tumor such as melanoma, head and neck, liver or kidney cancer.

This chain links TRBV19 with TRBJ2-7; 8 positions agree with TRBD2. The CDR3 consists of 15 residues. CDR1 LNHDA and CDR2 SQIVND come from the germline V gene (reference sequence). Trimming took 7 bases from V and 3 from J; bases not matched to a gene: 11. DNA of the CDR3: TGTGCCAGTAAGGTGGGGCTAGCGGGCGACTACGAGCAGTACTTC. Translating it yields CASKVGLAGDYEQYF.

The CDR3 reads CASLTPGLAYEQYF. The CDR3 DNA is TGTGCCAGCCTTACCCCGGGACTAGCATACGAGCAGTACTTC. The V gene is TRBV28, the J gene TRBJ2-7; 9 bases align to TRBD2. This CDR3 spans 14 amino acids. Germline V gene data show CDR1 as MDHEN and CDR2 as SYDVKM. V shed 8 bases, J shed 4 bases, and the junction held 9 bases outside the gene matches.

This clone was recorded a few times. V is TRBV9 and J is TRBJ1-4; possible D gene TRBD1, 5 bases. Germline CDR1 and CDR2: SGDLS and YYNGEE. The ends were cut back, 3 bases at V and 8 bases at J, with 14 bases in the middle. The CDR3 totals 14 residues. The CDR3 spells CASSGGSRGEKLFF. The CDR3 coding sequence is TGTGCCAGCAGCGGCGGCTCGAGGGGCGAAAAACTGTTTTTT. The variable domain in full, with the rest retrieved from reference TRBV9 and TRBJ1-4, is DSGVTQTPKHLITATGQRVTLRCSPRSGDLSVYWYQQSLDQGLQFLIQYYNGEERAKGNILERFSAQQFPDLHSELNLSSLELGDSALYFCASSGGSRGEKLFFGSGTQLSVL.

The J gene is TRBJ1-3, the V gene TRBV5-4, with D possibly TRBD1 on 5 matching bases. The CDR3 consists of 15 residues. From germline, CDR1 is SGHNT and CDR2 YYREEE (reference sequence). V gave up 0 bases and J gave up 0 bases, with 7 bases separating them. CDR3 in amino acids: CASSLGGSSGNTIYF. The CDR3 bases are TGTGCCAGCAGCTTGGGGGGGTCCTCTGGAAACACCATATATTTT.

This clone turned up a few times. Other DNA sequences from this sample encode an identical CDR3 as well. The CDR3 here is CASSLAGDHPDTQYF. As DNA, the CDR3 is TGCGCCAGCAGCTTGGCAGGGGACCATCCGGATACGCAGTATTTT. J is TRBJ2-3 and V is TRBV5-1; D is possibly TRBD1 (6 bases). The CDR3 covers 15 residues. Germline V gene lookup returns CDR1 SGHRS and CDR2 YFSETQ. Trimming stripped 0 bases from V and 6 bases from J, with 14 bases between.

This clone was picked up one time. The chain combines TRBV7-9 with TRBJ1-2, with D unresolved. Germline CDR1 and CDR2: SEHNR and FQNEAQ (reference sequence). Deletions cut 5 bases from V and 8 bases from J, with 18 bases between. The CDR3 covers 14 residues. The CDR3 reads CASSPPLGSWGYTF. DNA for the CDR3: TGTGCCAGCAGCCCGCCCTTGGGGAGCTGGGGCTACACCTTC.

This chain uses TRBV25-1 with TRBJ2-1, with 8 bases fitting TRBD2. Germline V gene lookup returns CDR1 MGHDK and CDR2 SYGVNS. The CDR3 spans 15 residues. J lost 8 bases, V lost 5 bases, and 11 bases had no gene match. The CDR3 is CASSPWSRTSHEQFF. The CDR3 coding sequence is TGTGCCAGCAGTCCATGGAGCCGGACTAGCCATGAGCAGTTCTTC.

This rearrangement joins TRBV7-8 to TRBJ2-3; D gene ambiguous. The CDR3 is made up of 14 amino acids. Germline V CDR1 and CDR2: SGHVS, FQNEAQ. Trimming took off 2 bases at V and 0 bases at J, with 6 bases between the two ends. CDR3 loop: CASSLQASTDTQYF. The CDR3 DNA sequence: TGTGCCAGCAGCTTACAGGCTAGCACAGATACGCAGTATTTT.

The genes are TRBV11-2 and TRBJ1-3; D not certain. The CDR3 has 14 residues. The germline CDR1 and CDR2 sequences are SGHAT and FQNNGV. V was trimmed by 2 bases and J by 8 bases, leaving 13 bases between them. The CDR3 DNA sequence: TGTGCCAGCAGCTTACGGGAACCTCCGGACACCATATATTTT. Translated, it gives CASSLREPPDTIYF.

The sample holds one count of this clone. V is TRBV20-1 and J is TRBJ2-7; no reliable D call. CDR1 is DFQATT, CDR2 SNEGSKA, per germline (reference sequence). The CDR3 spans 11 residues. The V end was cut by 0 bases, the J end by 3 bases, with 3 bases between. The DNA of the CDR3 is TGCAGTGCTAGAGAAGACTACGAGCAGTACTTC. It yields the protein CSAREDYEQYF.

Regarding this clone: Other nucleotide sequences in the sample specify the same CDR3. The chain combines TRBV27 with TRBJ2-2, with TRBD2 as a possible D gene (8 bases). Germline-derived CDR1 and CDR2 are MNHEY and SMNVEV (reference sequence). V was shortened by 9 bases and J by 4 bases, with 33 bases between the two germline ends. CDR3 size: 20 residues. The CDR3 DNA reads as TGTGCCAGTCGACTAACAGGGGCCGGAGGCCGGGAGGGCCGCACCGGGGAGCTGTTTTTT. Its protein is CASRLTGAGGREGRTGELFF.

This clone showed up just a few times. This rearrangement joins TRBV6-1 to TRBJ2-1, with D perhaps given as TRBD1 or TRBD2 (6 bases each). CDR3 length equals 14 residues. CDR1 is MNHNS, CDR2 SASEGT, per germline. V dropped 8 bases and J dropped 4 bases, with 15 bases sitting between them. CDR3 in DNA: TGTGCCAGCGGCCCCGGAGGGGGGTACAATGAGCAGTTCTTC. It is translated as CASGPGGGYNEQFF.

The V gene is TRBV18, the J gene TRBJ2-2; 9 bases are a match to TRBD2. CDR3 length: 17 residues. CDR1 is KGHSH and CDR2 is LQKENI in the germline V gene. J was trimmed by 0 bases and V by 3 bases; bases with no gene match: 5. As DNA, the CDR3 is TGTGCCAGCTCACCCAGCGGGAGGAACTCGAACACCGGGGAGCTGTTTTTT. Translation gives CASSPSGRNSNTGELFF.

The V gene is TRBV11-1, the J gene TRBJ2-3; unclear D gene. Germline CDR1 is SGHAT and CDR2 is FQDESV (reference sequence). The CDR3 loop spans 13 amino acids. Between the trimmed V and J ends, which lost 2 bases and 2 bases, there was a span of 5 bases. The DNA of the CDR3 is TGTGCCAGCAGCTTAAGGGCCACAGATACGCAGTATTTT. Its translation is CASSLRATDTQYF.

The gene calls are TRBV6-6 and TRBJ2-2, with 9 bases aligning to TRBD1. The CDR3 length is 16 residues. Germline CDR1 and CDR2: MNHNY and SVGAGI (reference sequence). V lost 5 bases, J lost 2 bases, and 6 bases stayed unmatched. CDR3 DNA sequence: TGTGCCAGCAGTGCACGGACAGGGGCCAACACCGGGGAGCTGTTTTTT. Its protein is CASSARTGANTGELFF.

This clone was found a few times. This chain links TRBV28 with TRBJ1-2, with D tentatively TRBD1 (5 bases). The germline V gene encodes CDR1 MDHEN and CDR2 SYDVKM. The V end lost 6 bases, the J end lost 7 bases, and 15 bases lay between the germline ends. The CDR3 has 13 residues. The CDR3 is CASSGAVPGGYTF. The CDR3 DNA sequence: TGTGCCAGCAGCGGGGCCGTCCCAGGTGGCTACACCTTC.

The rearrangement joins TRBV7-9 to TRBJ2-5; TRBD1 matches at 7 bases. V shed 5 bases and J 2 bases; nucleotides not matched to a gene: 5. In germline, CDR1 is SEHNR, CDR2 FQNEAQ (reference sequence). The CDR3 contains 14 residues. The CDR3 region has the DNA TGTGCCAGCAGCATAGGGACAGCTCAAGAGACCCAGTACTTC. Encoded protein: CASSIGTAQETQYF.

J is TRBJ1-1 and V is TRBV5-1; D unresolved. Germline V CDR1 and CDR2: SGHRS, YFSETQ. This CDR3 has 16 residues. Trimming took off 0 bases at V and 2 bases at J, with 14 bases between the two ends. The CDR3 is CASSLAPAEVNTEAFF. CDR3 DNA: TGCGCCAGCAGCTTGGCTCCCGCGGAGGTAAACACTGAAGCTTTCTTT. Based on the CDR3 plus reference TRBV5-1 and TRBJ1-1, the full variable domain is KAGVTQTPRYLIKTRGQQVTLSCSPISGHRSVSWYQQTPGQGLQFLFEYFSETQRNKGNFPGRFSGRQFSNSRSEMNVSTLELGDSALYLCASSLAPAEVNTEAFFGQGTRLTVV.

CDR3 loop: CASINSGGRGTQYF. CDR3 nucleotide sequence: TGTGCCAGCATCAATAGCGGAGGCAGAGGGACCCAGTACTTC. The V and J genes are TRBV6-1 and TRBJ2-5; tentative D call: TRBD2 (6 bases). There are 14 residues in the CDR3. Germline lookup yields CDR1 MNHNS and CDR2 SASEGT. The V end lost 7 bases, the J end lost 7 bases, and 19 bases lay between the germline ends.

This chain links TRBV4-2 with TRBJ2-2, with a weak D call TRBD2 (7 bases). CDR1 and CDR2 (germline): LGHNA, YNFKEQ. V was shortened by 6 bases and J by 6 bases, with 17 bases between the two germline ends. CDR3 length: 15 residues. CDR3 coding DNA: TGTGCCAGCAGGATGACTAGCAGGGGCTCCGGGGAGCTGTTTTTT. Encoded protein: CASRMTSRGSGELFF.

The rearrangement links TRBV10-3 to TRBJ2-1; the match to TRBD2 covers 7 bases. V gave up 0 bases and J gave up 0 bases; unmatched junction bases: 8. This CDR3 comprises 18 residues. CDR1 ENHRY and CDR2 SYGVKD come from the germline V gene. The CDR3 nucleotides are TGTGCCATCAGTGAGTCGGCGGGAGCCTTAAGCTCCTACAATGAGCAGTTCTTC. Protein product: CAISESAGALSSYNEQFF.

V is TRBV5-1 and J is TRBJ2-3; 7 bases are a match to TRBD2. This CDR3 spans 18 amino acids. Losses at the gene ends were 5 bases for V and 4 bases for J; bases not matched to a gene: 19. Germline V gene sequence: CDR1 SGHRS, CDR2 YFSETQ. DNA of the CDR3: TGCGCCAGCAGTCATGGAGGGCGTAGCGGGTATAACGCAGATACGCAGTATTTT. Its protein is CASSHGGRSGYNADTQYF.

CDR3 residues: CASSSGVEQYF. CDR3 bases: TGTGCCAGCAGTTCAGGGGTGGAGCAGTACTTC. The chain carries TRBV6-5 and TRBJ2-7; a possible D gene is TRBD1 (6 bases). Trimming cost V 4 bases and J 7 bases, with 8 bases left between them. Germline CDR1 MNHEY, CDR2 SVGAGI. CDR3 size: 11 residues.

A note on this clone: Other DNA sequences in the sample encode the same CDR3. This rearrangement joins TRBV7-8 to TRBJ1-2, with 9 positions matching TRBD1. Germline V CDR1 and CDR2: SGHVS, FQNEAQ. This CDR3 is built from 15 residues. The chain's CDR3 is CACREGRDRVYGYTF. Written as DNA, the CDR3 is TGTGCTTGTCGGGAGGGGCGGGACAGGGTCTATGGCTACACCTTC.

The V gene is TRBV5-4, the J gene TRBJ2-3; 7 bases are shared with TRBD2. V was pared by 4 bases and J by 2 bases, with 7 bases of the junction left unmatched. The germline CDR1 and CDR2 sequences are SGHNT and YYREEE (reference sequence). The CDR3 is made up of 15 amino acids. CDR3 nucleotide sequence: TGTGCCAGCAGCAGCCTGGCGGGGGACACAGATACGCAGTATTTT. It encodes CASSSLAGDTDTQYF. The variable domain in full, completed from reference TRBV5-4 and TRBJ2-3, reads ETGVTQSPTHLIKTRGQQVTLRCSSQSGHNTVSWYQQALGQGPQFIFQYYREEENGRGNFPPRFSGLQFPNYSSELNVNALELDDSALYLCASSSLAGDTDTQYFGPGTRLTVL.

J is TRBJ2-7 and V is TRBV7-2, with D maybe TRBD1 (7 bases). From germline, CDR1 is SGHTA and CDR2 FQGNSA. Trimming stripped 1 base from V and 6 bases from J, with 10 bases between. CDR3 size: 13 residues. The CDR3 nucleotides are TGTGCCAGCAGCTTAGACAGGGGAGGCGAGCAGTACTTC. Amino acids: CASSLDRGGEQYF.

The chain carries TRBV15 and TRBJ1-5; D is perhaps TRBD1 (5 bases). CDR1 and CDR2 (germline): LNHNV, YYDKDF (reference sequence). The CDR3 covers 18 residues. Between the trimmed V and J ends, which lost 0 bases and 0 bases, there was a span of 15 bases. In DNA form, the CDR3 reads TGTGCCACCAGCAGAGATCATTTATGGGGGATTAGCAATCAGCCCCAGCATTTT. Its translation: CATSRDHLWGISNQPQHF.